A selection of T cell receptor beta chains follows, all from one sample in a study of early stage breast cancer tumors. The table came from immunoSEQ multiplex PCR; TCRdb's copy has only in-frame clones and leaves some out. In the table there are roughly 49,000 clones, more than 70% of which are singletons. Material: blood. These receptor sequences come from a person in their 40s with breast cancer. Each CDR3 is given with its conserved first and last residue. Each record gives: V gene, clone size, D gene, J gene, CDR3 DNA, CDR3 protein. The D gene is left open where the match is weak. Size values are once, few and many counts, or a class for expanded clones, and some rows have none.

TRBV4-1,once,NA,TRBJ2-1,TGCGCCAGCAGCCAGAGCGCGGGGGCGTACTACAATGAGCAGTTCTTC,CASSQSAGAYYNEQFF
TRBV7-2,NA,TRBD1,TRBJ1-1,TGTGCCAGCAGCTTTAGTTACAGGGGGAACACTGAAGCTTTCTTT,CASSFSYRGNTEAFF
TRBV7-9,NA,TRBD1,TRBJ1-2,TGTGCCAGCAGCGCTCGGGACAGAGTCCTCTATGGCTACACCTTC,CASSARDRVLYGYTF
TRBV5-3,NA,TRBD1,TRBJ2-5,TGTGCCAGAAGCTTGGGACCATCTGACAGGGGAATAAGGGAGACCCAGTACTTC,CARSLGPSDRGIRETQYF
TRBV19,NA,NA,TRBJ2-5,TGTGCCAGTAGAAAAAGCGGTGGGAGAGAGACCCAGTACTTC,CASRKSGGRETQYF
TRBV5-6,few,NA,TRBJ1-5,TGTGCCAGCAGCTTGTTCTTAAGCAATCAGCCCCAGCATTTT,CASSLFLSNQPQHF
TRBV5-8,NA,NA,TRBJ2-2,TGTGCCAGCCTGGATGCTGGAGGAACCGGGGAGCTGTTTTTT,CASLDAGGTGELFF
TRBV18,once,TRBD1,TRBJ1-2,TGTGCCAGCTCACCTGGACAGGGAGCTAACTATGGCTACACCTTC,CASSPGQGANYGYTF
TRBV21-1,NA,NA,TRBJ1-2,TGTGCCAGCAGCGCGGAGTTGGCGGACAGGGCCAACTATGGCTACACCTTC,CASSAELADRANYGYTF
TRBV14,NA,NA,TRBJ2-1,TGTGCCAGCAGCCAAGCCCCGGGCCAGCTTGGGAATGAGCAGTTCTTC,CASSQAPGQLGNEQFF
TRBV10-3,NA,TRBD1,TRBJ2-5,TGTGCCATCGCACAGGGGTTAACGGAGACCCAGTACTTC,CAIAQGLTETQYF
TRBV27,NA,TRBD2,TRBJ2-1,TGTGCCAGCAGCCGAGGACTAGTCATTACCGGGGTCAATGAGCAGTTCTTC,CASSRGLVITGVNEQFF
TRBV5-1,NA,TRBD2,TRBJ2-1,TGCGCCAGCAGCCAAATGGCGGGAGGGTCCTACAATGAGCAGTTCTTC,CASSQMAGGSYNEQFF
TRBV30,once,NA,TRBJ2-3,TGTGCCAGAACGGACACGTTAGGTACAGATACGCAGTATTTT,CARTDTLGTDTQYF
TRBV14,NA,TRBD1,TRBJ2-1,TGTGCCAGCAGCCGACAGGGGGACTACAATGAGCAGTTCTTC,CASSRQGDYNEQFF
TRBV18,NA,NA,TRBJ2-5,TGTGCCAGTTCCCGGGACCCAGGGGTGAAGGAGACCCAGTACTTC,CASSRDPGVKETQYF
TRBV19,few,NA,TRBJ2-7,TGTGCCAGTAGTCCCAGGACAAGCTACGAGCAGTACTTC,CASSPRTSYEQYF
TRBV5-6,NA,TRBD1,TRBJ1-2,TGTGCCAGCAGCTTCAATGGGGGGACAGGGACGAGTGGCTACACCTTC,CASSFNGGTGTSGYTF
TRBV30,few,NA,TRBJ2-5,TGTGCCTGGAGTGTTGGGTTGTTCAAAGAGACCCAGTACTTC,CAWSVGLFKETQYF
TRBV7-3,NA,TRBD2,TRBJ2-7,TGTGCCAGCAGCCTATACGGTCTTTCTAGCGGCATCTACGAGCAGTACTTC,CASSLYGLSSGIYEQYF
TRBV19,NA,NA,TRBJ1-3,TGTGCCAGTTCTTACACCTACTCTGGAAACACCATATATTTT,CASSYTYSGNTIYF
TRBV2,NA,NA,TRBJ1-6,TGTGCCAGCAGTGAAGTGGGCGGAAATTCACCCCTCCACTTT,CASSEVGGNSPLHF
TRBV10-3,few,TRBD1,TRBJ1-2,TGTGCCATCAGTAAAACAGGGGAGGGGTCTAACTATGGCTACACCTTC,CAISKTGEGSNYGYTF
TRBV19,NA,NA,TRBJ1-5,TGTGCCAGTAGTATAGGGACCCGAGAGCAGCCCCAGCATTTT,CASSIGTREQPQHF
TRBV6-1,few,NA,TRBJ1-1,TGTGCCACCGCGAGCAGCGCCGGTGAAGCTTTCTTT,CATASSAGEAFF
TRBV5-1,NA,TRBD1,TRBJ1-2,TGCGCCAGCAGCTTGGGGGGGCCCAATTCACCCGACAGGGATCATGGCTACACCTTC,CASSLGGPNSPDRDHGYTF
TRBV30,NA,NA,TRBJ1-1,TGTGCCTGGGGGCGGATGAACACTGAAGCTTTCTTT,CAWGRMNTEAFF
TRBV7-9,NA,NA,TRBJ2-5,TGTGCCAGCAGCTCCCAGCCCCAAGAGACCCAGTACTTC,CASSSQPQETQYF
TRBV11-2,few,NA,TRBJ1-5,TGTGCCAGCAGCTTAGATCGGGTTCAGCCCCAGCATTTT,CASSLDRVQPQHF
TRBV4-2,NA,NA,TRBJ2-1,TGTGCCAGCAGGAGGGGGAGTGGGAATGAGCAGTTCTTC,CASRRGSGNEQFF